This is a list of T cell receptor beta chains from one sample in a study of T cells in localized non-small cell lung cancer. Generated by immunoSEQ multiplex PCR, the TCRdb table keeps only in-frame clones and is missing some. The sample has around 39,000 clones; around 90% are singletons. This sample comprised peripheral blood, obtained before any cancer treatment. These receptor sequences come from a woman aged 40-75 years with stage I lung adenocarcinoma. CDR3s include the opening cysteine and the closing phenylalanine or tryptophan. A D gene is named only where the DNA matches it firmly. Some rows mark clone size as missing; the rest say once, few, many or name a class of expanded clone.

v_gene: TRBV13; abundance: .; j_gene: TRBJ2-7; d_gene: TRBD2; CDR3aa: CASSLGLAAGEQYF; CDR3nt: TGTGCCAGCAGCTTAGGGCTAGCGGCAGGGGAGCAGTACTTC
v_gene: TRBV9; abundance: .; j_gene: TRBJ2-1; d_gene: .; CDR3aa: CASSSGPLGNNEQFF; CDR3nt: TGTGCCAGCAGCTCCGGACCACTAGGGAACAATGAGCAGTTCTTC
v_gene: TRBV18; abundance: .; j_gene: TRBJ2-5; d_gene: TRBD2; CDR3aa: CASSPRGGGQETQYF; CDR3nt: TGTGCCAGCTCACCACGCGGGGGAGGCCAAGAGACCCAGTACTTC
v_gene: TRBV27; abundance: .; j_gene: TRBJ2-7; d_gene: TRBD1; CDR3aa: CATSPSGTGTYEQYF; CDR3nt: TGTGCCACTTCCCCGTCCGGGACAGGGACCTACGAGCAGTACTTC
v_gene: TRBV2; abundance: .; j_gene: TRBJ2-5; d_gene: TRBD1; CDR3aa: CASSPRGQETQYF; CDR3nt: TGTGCCAGCAGCCCCAGGGGGCAAGAGACCCAGTACTTC
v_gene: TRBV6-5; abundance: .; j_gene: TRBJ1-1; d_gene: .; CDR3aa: CASSYREPLRRTEAFF; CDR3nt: TGTGCCAGCAGTTACCGAGAGCCGCTTCGGCGGACTGAAGCTTTCTTT
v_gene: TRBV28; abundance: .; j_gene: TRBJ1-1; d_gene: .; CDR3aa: CASSLISRDTEAFF; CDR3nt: TGTGCCAGCAGTTTAATCTCCAGGGACACTGAAGCTTTCTTT
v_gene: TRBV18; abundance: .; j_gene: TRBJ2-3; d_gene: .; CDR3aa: CASSTTDTQYF; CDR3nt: TGTGCCAGCTCTACCACAGATACGCAGTATTTT
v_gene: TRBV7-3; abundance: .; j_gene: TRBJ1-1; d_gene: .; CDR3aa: CASSRDGQMNTEAFF; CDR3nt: TGTGCCAGCAGCAGAGACGGACAGATGAACACTGAAGCTTTCTTT
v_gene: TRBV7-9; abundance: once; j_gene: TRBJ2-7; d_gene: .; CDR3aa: CASSPQFGEQYF; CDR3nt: TGTGCCAGCAGCCCTCAGTTCGGCGAGCAGTACTTC
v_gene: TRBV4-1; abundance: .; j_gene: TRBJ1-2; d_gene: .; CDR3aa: CASSRARDEANYGYTF; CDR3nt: TGCGCCAGCAGCCGCGCCCGGGACGAAGCTAACTATGGCTACACCTTC
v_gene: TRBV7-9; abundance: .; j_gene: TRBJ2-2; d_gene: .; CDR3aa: CASSPLEAGELFF; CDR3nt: TGTGCCAGCAGCCCGTTGGAGGCCGGGGAGCTGTTTTTT
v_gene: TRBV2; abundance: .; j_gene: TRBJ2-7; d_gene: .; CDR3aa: CASSETFGVSEQYF; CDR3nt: TGTGCCAGCAGTGAAACGTTCGGGGTTTCCGAGCAGTACTTC
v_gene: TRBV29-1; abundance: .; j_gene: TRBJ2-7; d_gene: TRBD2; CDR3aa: CSGMGLAENEQYF; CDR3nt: TGCAGCGGAATGGGACTAGCGGAAAACGAGCAGTACTTC
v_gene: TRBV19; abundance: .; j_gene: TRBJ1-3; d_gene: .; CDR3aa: CASSTTQVSGNTIYF; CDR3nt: TGTGCCAGTAGTACCACACAAGTCTCTGGAAACACCATATATTTT
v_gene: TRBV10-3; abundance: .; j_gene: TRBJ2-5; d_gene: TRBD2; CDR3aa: CAISGVAGGQETQYF; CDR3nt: TGTGCCATCAGTGGTGTAGCGGGAGGCCAAGAGACCCAGTACTTC
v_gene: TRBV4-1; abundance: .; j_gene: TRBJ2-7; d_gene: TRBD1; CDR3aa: CASSPPGTGWEQYF; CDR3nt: TGCGCCAGCAGCCCGCCCGGGACAGGGTGGGAGCAGTACTTC
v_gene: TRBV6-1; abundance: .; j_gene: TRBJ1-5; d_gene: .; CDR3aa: CASSEGYLQPQHF; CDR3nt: TGTGCCAGCAGTGAAGGATATTTACAGCCCCAGCATTTT
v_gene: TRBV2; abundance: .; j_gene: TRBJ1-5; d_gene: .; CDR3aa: CASSTGTGQPQHF; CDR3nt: TGTGCCAGCAGCACCGGGACGGGTCAGCCCCAGCATTTT
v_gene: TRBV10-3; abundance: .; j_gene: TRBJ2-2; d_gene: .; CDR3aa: CAIRSRDLSTGELFF; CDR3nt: TGTGCCATCAGATCCCGGGACTTGAGCACCGGGGAGCTGTTTTTT
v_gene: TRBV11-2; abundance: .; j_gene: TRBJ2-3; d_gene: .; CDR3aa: CASSLDGVSTDTQYF; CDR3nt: TGTGCCAGCAGCTTAGATGGGGTTAGCACAGATACGCAGTATTTT
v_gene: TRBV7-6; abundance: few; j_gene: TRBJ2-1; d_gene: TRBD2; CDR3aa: CASSLLYSGGKRAGNEQFF; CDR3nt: TGTGCCAGCAGCTTATTGTATAGCGGGGGAAAACGGGCCGGGAATGAGCAGTTCTTC
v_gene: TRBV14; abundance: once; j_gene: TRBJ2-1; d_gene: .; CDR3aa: CASSPLPLGGTSYNEQFF; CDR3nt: TGTGCCAGCAGCCCGCTACCCTTGGGGGGCACCTCCTACAATGAGCAGTTCTTC
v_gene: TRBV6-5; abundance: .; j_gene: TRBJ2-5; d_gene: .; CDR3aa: CASSYERAQETQYF; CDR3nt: TGTGCCAGCAGTTACGAGAGAGCCCAAGAGACCCAGTACTTC
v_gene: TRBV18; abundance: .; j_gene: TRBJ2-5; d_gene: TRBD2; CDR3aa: CASSEDAGGTQYF; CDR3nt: TGTGCCAGCTCCGAAGACGCGGGAGGGACCCAGTACTTC
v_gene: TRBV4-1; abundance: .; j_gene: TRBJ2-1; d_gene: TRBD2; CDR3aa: CASSQTELAGREQFF; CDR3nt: TGCGCCAGCAGCCAGACAGAACTAGCGGGACGGGAGCAGTTCTTC
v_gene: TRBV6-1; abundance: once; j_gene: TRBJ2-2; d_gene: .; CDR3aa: CASSKTRELFF; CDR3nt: TGTGCCAGCAGCAAGACCAGGGAGCTGTTTTTT
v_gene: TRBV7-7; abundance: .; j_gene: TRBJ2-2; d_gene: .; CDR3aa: CASSQASLTGELFF; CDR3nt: TGTGCTAGCAGCCAAGCAAGTTTGACCGGGGAGCTGTTTTTT
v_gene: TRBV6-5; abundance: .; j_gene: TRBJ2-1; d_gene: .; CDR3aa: CASSPLAPNEQFF; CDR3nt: TGTGCCAGCAGTCCACTTGCCCCGAATGAGCAGTTCTTC
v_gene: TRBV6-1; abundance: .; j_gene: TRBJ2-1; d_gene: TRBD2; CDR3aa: CASSEVGLAGGYNEQFF; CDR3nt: TGTGCCAGCAGTGAAGTTGGGCTAGCGGGAGGATACAATGAGCAGTTCTTC
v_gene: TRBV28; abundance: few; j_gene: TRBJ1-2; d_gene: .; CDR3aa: CASSQPVYGYTF; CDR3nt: TGTGCCAGCAGTCAACCGGTCTATGGCTACACCTTC
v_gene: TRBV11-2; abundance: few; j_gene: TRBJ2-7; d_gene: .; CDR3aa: CASSLWAAQQYF; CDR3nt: TGTGCCAGCAGCCTTTGGGCCGCGCAACAGTACTTC
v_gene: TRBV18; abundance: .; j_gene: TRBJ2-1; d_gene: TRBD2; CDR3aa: CASSPEAGALGNEQFF; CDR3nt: TGTGCCAGCTCACCAGAGGCGGGAGCTTTAGGCAATGAGCAGTTCTTC
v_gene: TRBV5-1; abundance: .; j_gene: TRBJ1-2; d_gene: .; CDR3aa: CASSPSQDYGYTF; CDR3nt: TGCGCCAGCAGCCCAAGTCAAGACTATGGCTACACCTTC
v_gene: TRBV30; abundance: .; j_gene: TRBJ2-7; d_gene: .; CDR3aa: CAWSNSYEQYF; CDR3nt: TGTGCCTGGAGTAACAGCTACGAGCAGTACTTC
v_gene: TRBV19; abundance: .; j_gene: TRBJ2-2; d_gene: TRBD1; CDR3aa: CASSRGQSSNTGELFF; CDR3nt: TGTGCCAGTAGTAGGGGACAGTCTTCGAACACCGGGGAGCTGTTTTTT